The T cell receptor (beta chain) described here comes from a study of T cells expressing NK-cell markers (dated by TCRdb to about 2020). At the level of the whole study: TCR beta-chain repertoires were profiled in sorted CD3+CD56+NKG2C+, CD3+CD56+NKG2C- and CD3+CD56-NKG2C+ T-cell subsets from several donors. The libraries were sequenced on Illumina HiSeq 2000/2500, MiSeq or NextSeq, producing 2 x 150 bp reads. The study sequenced eight donors, all healthy volunteers chosen at random: three men and five women. Of the eight sequenced donors, seven were found to be HCMV-seropositive and one was found to be HCMV-seronegative.

What the work shows at the level of the full study, not this receptor alone: Those dominant clonotypes were again the most abundant among CD3+CD56-NKG2C+ cells in a handful of donors, at about 28.3-60.1%. Whether the expanded NKG2C-expressing T cell clones were specific for HCMV antigens was left unclear. For several donors, the dominant CD3+CD56+NKG2C+ clonotypes were among the top 10 CD8+ clonotypes and accounted for about 1.0-7.0% of CD8+ T cells.

Note on this clonotype: Its binding antigen is unknown.

HCMV serostatus was determined by detecting HCMV-specific IgG in serum with a commercial ELISA kit. Peripheral blood mononuclear cells were isolated from blood by Ficoll density gradient centrifugation. Counted from cysteine to phenylalanine, this CDR3 has 14 amino acids. The record lacks a DNA sequence. CDR1 and CDR2 are drawn from the germline V gene: SGHTA, FQGNSA. Instrument used: Illumina HiSeq 2000. TCR beta cDNA libraries were made by 5'RACE template switching that added a universal primer site and unique molecular identifiers. cDNA synthesis was primed from the TCR beta constant segment and was followed by two successive PCR amplification steps. The authors' analysis ran thus. Reads were demultiplexed and grouped by UMI with MIGEC, and clonotypes were assembled and quantified with MiTCR. Only TCR cDNA sequences supported by at least two reads were kept to exclude erroneous sequences. Downstream repertoire analysis used the tcR package, and clonotypes were matched across fractions by CDR3 nucleotide sequence plus V segment. Antigen specificity was annotated against VDJdb with VDJmatch, allowing one amino acid substitution in CDR3. Following reprocessing of the reads by TCRdb, the data hold one row per CDR3 protein sequence and no DNA is available. Here the V and J calls rest on TCRdb's processing, not on the authors' analysis. The sample's own table lists about 460,000 distinct CDR3 sequences. 1.4% of the sample goes to the ten largest clones.

This TCR derives from a woman aged 50 to 60 in good health. Donor details come from another sample of the same person, matched by shared clones. Material for sequencing was blood T cells: a sorted CD56 or NKG2C T cell subset, CD4+ or CD8+ T cells, or bulk PBMC T cells (not recorded which). The rearranged chain carries TRBV7-2 and TRBJ1-2; TCRdb lists TRBD1, though no DNA is available to test this call. The CDR3: CASSFPLDSYGYTF.